The rows below give T cell receptor beta chains drawn from one sample of a study of shared clonotypes between healthy human individuals. This table comes from immunoSEQ multiplex PCR, and its TCRdb copy is limited to in-frame clones, with some not included. Of a few hundred thousand clones listed, less than 98% are singletons. Sequences were obtained from naive CD4+ T cells sorted from blood. All receptors derive from a woman in her 30s in good health. The CDR3 runs from the conserved cysteine through the conserved F or W. A D gene is named only where the DNA matches it firmly. Clone size, where shown, is once, few, many, or a class for clones that have expanded.

V	J	length	size	D	DNA	CDR3
TRBV5-1	TRBJ2-1	15	NA	NA	TGCGCCAGCAGCTTGGGTAGCAGAGTGGCCAGTGAGCAGTTCTTC	CASSLGSRVASEQFF
TRBV6-1	TRBJ1-1	17	once	NA	TGTGCCAGCAGTGAGTGGGCCTACATCGGGGTTGACACTGAAGCTTTCTTT	CASSEWAYIGVDTEAFF
TRBV7-8	TRBJ2-5	16	NA	NA	TGTGCCAGCAGCTTAATGGCAGATAGATACCAAGAGACCCAGTACTTC	CASSLMADRYQETQYF
TRBV5-1	TRBJ1-1	14	NA	TRBD1	TGCGCCAGCAGCTTGCAGGGGGCTGTTACTGAAGCTTTCTTT	CASSLQGAVTEAFF
TRBV15	TRBJ1-5	17	NA	NA	TGTGCCACCAGCAGAGATCTGGGGGTGAGGAGCAATCAGCCCCAGCATTTT	CATSRDLGVRSNQPQHF
TRBV6-6	TRBJ2-3	15	NA	TRBD2	TGTGCCAGCAGTTATGGGGGGGTCAATAGGGATACGCAGTATTTT	CASSYGGVNRDTQYF
TRBV7-3	TRBJ2-7	13	once	NA	TGTGCCAGCAGCTTGGGACCAAACTACGAGCAGTACTTC	CASSLGPNYEQYF
TRBV7-2	TRBJ2-7	13	NA	NA	TGTGCCAGCAGCTTAGCAGGGGTCTACGAGCAGTACTTC	CASSLAGVYEQYF
TRBV20-1	TRBJ2-1	11	NA	NA	TGCAGTGCTAGATTCGCCGTTGAGCAGTTCTTC	CSARFAVEQFF
TRBV6-5	TRBJ1-2	15	NA	NA	TGTGCCAGCAGGGACTCCGGAGGGCCAAACTATGGCTACACCTTC	CASRDSGGPNYGYTF
TRBV27	TRBJ2-7	15	NA	TRBD2	TGTGCCAGCAGTTTATGGGTCGGGAGGGCCGAAGAGCAGTACTTC	CASSLWVGRAEEQYF
TRBV11-2	TRBJ2-4	17	NA	NA	TGTGCCAGCAGCTTAGTAAGAGGGCCCCTAGCCAAAAACATTCAGTACTTC	CASSLVRGPLAKNIQYF
TRBV25-1	TRBJ2-5	14	NA	NA	TGTGCCACCGGGGGCAGAGGTTACGAAGAGACCCAGTACTTC	CATGGRGYEETQYF
TRBV15	TRBJ2-3	16	NA	TRBD2	TGTGCCACCAGCGGGAGACTAGCGGGAGGCCCGGATAGGCAGTATTTT	CATSGRLAGGPDRQYF
TRBV2	TRBJ1-2	14	NA	NA	TGTGCCAGCGGACGGACTCCGGGGAGAGATGGCTACACCTTC	CASGRTPGRDGYTF
TRBV5-1	TRBJ2-2	14	NA	NA	TGCGCCAGCAGCTTGACAGTGAACACCGGGGAGCTGTTTTTT	CASSLTVNTGELFF
TRBV28	TRBJ2-6	15	NA	TRBD1	TGTGCCAGCAGTACAGGGGGCGCTGGGGCCAACGTCCTGACTTTC	CASSTGGAGANVLTF
TRBV25-1	TRBJ2-7	14	few	NA	TGTGCCAGCAGTGAATCCGGGACAACCTACGAGCAGTACTTC	CASSESGTTYEQYF
TRBV5-3	TRBJ1-4	13	NA	TRBD1	TGTGCCAGAACAAAGACAGGGAGGAGACTCTGGTTTTTT	CARTKTGRRLWFF
TRBV28	TRBJ2-3	14	NA	TRBD2	TGTGCCAGCAGGCCCGGGGGGGCCTCGAATACGCAGTATTTT	CASRPGGASNTQYF
TRBV2	TRBJ2-7	21	NA	TRBD2	TGTGCCAGCAGTGAGCGCAGGCGATATACTAGCGGGACCCTTAGAACCTACGAGCAGTACTTC	CASSERRRYTSGTLRTYEQYF
TRBV27	TRBJ2-3	16	NA	NA	TGTGCCAGCAGTTTGTCTTTCGGACTCTACACAGATACGCAGTATTTT	CASSLSFGLYTDTQYF
TRBV6-5	TRBJ1-2	15	NA	NA	TGTGCCAGCAGTTACTCCGGGGCCCCAGGATGGAGCTACACCTTC	CASSYSGAPGWSYTF
TRBV27	TRBJ1-6	14	NA	NA	TGTGCCAGCAGTTTGTTTAGGGTAGCCTCACCCCTCCACTTT	CASSLFRVASPLHF
TRBV28	TRBJ1-2	13	NA	NA	TGTGCCAGCAGTTTAGGGCACATCTATGGCTACACCTTC	CASSLGHIYGYTF
TRBV19	TRBJ1-2	15	NA	NA	TGTGCCAGTAGCCGAAGGGTACAGAATCTCTATGGCTACACCTTC	CASSRRVQNLYGYTF
TRBV28	TRBJ1-2	12	NA	NA	TGTGCCAGCAGCTCCCCAGGGCAGGGCTACACCTTC	CASSSPGQGYTF
TRBV10-3	TRBJ1-2	15	NA	TRBD1	TGTGCCATCAGCCGAGGAGGACAGGCAGACTATGGCTACACCTTC	CAISRGGQADYGYTF